Each of the 20 T cell receptor beta chains below was sequenced from the same sample in a study of shared clonotypes between healthy human individuals. Repertoires were generated with immunoSEQ multiplex PCR, while TCRdb's copy carries only in-frame clones and drops some. The sample yields a few hundred thousand clones, 60% to 80% seen once. The sample comprised PBMCs. These receptors were collected from a woman aged 40-49 years in good health. Some clones in this sample may be carry-over from other donors' samples.

The gene calls are TRBV19 and TRBJ2-6; 8 bases are a match to TRBD2. Looked up from germline, CDR1 is LNHDA and CDR2 is SQIVND (reference sequence). This CDR3 contains 18 residues. J gave up 5 bases and V 7 bases, and 16 bases lay outside the gene matches. The CDR3 DNA follows: TGTGCCAGTAAAGGTTCGGGGACTAGTCAGAGCTGGGCCAACGTCCTGACTTTC. Translating it yields CASKGSGTSQSWANVLTF.

Turning to this clone: It may be a read error: a sequence one base away is much more abundant. This chain's CDR3 is CSVEVVRGRSSSTDTQYF. The CDR3 DNA reads as TGCAGCGTTGAAGTTGTACGGGGGCGTAGCTCTAGCACAGATACGCAGTATTTT. The rearrangement links TRBV29-1 to TRBJ2-3; either TRBD1 or TRBD2 may fit D (6 bases each). There are 18 residues in the CDR3. Trimming shortened V by 1 base and J by 0 bases, and 20 bases separated the two germline ends. Per the germline V gene, CDR1 is SQVTM and CDR2 is ANQGSEA.

Points on this clone: A far larger clone is one nucleotide away, so this likely arose from a read error. The chain links TRBV6-4 to TRBJ2-3, with 7 nucleotides matching TRBD2. The CDR3 runs to 15 residues. Germline values: CDR1 MRHNA, CDR2 SNTAGT. V shed 2 bases and J 0 bases; nucleotides not matched to a gene: 2. CDR3 protein: CASSDTSESTDTQYF. CDR3 DNA: TGTGCCAGCAGTGACACTAGCGAGAGCACAGATACGCAGTATTTT.

V and J are TRBV7-3 and TRBJ1-1; tentatively, D is TRBD1 (5 bases). Trimming left V 2 bases short and J 4 bases short, with 14 bases between. CDR3 length equals 15 residues. Germline V gene lookup returns CDR1 SGHTA and CDR2 FQGTGA. Here the CDR3 DNA reads TGTGCCAGCAGCTTATACGGGACCGGGGGCACTGAAGCTTTCTTT. Its translation is CASSLYGTGGTEAFF.

As concerns this clone: One base separates it from a far larger clone, so it is likely a read error. The chain links TRBV5-1 to TRBJ2-2, with TRBD1 as a possible D gene (6 bases). Germline CDR1 SGHRS, CDR2 YFSETQ. There are 15 residues in the CDR3. The CDR3 nucleotides read TGCGCCAGCAGCCTGGGACACACGAACACCTGGGAGCTGTTTTTT. Residues: CASSLGHTNTWELFF.

V gene TRBV7-9 combines with J gene TRBJ1-4; 10 nucleotides match TRBD1. Per the germline V gene, CDR1 is SEHNR and CDR2 is FQNEAQ (reference sequence). The CDR3 is 14 amino acids. J was trimmed by 8 bases and V by 4 bases; bases with no gene match: 4. DNA of the CDR3: TGTGCCAGCAGCTCTGGACAGGGGGAAGAAAAACTGTTTTTT. Translating it yields CASSSGQGEEKLFF.

This chain links TRBV28 with TRBJ2-1; 10 bases align to TRBD1. This CDR3 contains 15 residues. The germline CDR1 and CDR2 sequences are MDHEN and SYDVKM. The V and J ends lost 8 bases and 6 bases, in that order; junction bases with no gene match: 10. CDR3 in amino acids: CASGTGTGAPNEQFF. The CDR3, as DNA: TGTGCCAGCGGAACCGGGACAGGGGCGCCCAATGAGCAGTTCTTC.

The chain carries TRBV10-3 and TRBJ2-7; 13 positions match TRBD2. The CDR3 runs to 14 residues. The germline gives CDR1 ENHRY, CDR2 SYGVKD. V shed 11 bases and J 2 bases; nucleotides not matched to a gene: 6. The CDR3 sequence: CAAGGTSGTYEQYF. The CDR3 DNA is TGTGCCGCCGGCGGGACTAGCGGGACCTACGAGCAGTACTTC.

V and J are TRBV6-5 and TRBJ2-5; 8 nucleotides line up with TRBD2. The DNA end lines up better with TRBJ2-7; the J call may be wrong. The CDR3 contains 14 residues. Germline assignment: CDR1 MNHEY and CDR2 SVGAGI. The CDR3 sequence: CASRTRGRLYEQYF. CDR3 DNA: TGTGCCAGCCGTACCCGCGGGAGGCTCTACGAGCAGTACTTC.

The chain employs TRBV11-2 and TRBJ2-2; D is undetermined. V lost 4 bases to trimming and J lost 6 bases, with 12 bases between them. Germline lookup yields CDR1 SGHAT and CDR2 FQNNGV. The CDR3 has 14 residues. In DNA, the CDR3 is TGTGCCAGCAGCTCCCCAGCTGTGGCCGGGGAGCTGTTTTTT. Translated, it gives CASSSPAVAGELFF.

V is TRBV30 and J is TRBJ1-2; no definite D call. V dropped 4 bases and J dropped 4 bases, with 10 bases sitting between them. The CDR3 loop spans 12 amino acids. The germline V gene encodes CDR1 GTSNPN and CDR2 SVGIG (reference sequence). The CDR3 spells CAWTRTAYGYTF. DNA of the CDR3: TGTGCCTGGACCCGGACGGCCTATGGCTACACCTTC.

Note on this clone: This may arise from a read error, as a much more abundant clone is one base away. In the same sample, other DNA sequences code for this CDR3. This rearrangement joins TRBV28 to TRBJ2-3, with TRBD2 identical over 7 bases. Per the germline V gene, CDR1 is MDHEN and CDR2 is SYDVKM. J lost 1 base, V lost 2 bases, and 15 bases had no gene match. The CDR3 is 19 amino acids. The CDR3 DNA reads TGTGCCAGCAGTTTACCGAGTGGGAGGGTGGTCGACGGCACAGATACGCAGTATTTT. Translation gives CASSLPSGRVVDGTDTQYF.

The gene calls are TRBV7-2 and TRBJ2-1; D may correspond to TRBD1 or TRBD2 (6 bases each). Trimming took off 6 bases at V and 5 bases at J, with 11 bases between the two ends. The V gene's germline CDR1 is SGHTA and CDR2 FQGNSA. The CDR3 is 13 residues long. The CDR3 DNA is TGTGCCAGCAGACGGGGGCGGAACAATGAGCAGTTCTTC. Translating it yields CASRRGRNNEQFF.

The genes are TRBV27 and TRBJ1-2, with a possible D match to TRBD1 (6 bases). CDR1 is MNHEY, CDR2 SMNVEV, per germline (reference sequence). The CDR3 is 14 amino acids. The germline V and J ends were trimmed by 3 bases and 8 bases, with 16 bases remaining between them. The CDR3 sequence is CASSLRTASGGYTF. CDR3 nucleotides: TGTGCCAGCAGTTTGAGGACAGCCTCTGGAGGCTACACCTTC.

A note on this clone: A far more abundant clone sits one base away, making this likely a read error. The same CDR3 arises from other DNA sequences in this sample as well. V and J are TRBV30 and TRBJ2-5, with a weak D call TRBD1 (5 bases). The J call could be wrong; TRBJ2-7 is a better fit for the DNA end. Germline V lookup: CDR1 GTSNPN, CDR2 SVGIG (reference sequence). The CDR3 sequence is 14 residues long. The CDR3 DNA reads as TGCGCCTGGTCCCCGAGGACACCTACCTACGAGCAGTACTTC. Encoded protein: CAWSPRTPTYEQYF.

The CDR3 DNA follows: TGCGCCAGCAGCTTTATGGGGGCCTCCTACGAGCAGTACTTC. Amino acid sequence: CASSFMGASYEQYF. This chain uses TRBV5-1 with TRBJ2-7, with D possibly TRBD1 on 6 matching bases. Germline values: CDR1 SGHRS, CDR2 YFSETQ. The CDR3 spans 14 residues. V lost 2 bases and J lost 0, with 9 bases in between.

This chain joins TRBV4-2 and TRBJ1-1; weak D call: TRBD1 (5 bases). This CDR3 contains 14 residues. The V gene lost 0 bases and the J gene lost 3 bases, with 8 bases spanning the gap. Germline CDR1 and CDR2: LGHNA and YNFKEQ. CDR3 nucleotide sequence: TGTGCCAGCAGCCAAGATTCGGGGGACACTGAAGCTTTCTTT. This gives the protein CASSQDSGDTEAFF.

The V and J genes are TRBV4-1 and TRBJ2-7, with D maybe TRBD1 (6 bases). This CDR3 is 14 amino acids long. Trimming pared 4 bases from V and 1 base from J, leaving 11 bases between. The germline V gene encodes CDR1 MGHRA and CDR2 YSYEKL. The CDR3 is CASSPQGRSYEQYF. The CDR3 nucleotides read TGCGCCAGCAGCCCACAGGGTCGATCCTACGAGCAGTACTTC.

The V call is TRBV19, the J call TRBJ2-7; D remains unclear. Looked up from germline, CDR1 is LNHDA and CDR2 is SQIVND (reference sequence). V shed 5 bases and J shed 5 bases, with 10 bases lying between them. CDR3 length: 12 residues. CDR3 protein: CASSEDGHEQYF. CDR3 bases: TGTGCCAGTAGTGAGGACGGCCACGAGCAGTACTTC.

The chain uses TRBV19 and TRBJ2-1; tentatively, D is TRBD2 (5 bases). The V gene lost 3 bases and the J gene lost 9 bases, with 9 bases spanning the gap. Germline CDR1 reads LNHDA; CDR2 reads SQIVND (reference sequence). The CDR3 has 12 amino acids. The CDR3: CASSITSSEQFF. As DNA, the CDR3 is TGTGCCAGTAGTATCACTAGTAGTGAGCAGTTCTTC.